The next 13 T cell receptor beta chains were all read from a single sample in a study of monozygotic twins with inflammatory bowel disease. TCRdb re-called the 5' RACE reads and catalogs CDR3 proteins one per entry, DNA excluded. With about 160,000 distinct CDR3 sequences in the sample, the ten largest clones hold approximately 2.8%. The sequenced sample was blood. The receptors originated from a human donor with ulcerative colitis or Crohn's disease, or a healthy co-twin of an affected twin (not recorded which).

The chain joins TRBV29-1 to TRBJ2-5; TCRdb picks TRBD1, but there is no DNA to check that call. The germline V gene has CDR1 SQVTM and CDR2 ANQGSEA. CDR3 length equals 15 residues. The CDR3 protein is CSVYPRDRGQETQYF.

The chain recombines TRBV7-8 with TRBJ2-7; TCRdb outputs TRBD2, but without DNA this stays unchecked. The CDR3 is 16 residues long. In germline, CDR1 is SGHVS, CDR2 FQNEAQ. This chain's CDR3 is CASSNGLGLATYEQYF.

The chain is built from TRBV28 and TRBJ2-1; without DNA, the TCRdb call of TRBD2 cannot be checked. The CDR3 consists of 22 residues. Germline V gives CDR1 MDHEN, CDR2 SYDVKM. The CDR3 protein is CASSPGHVLPGLAGVPYNEQFF.

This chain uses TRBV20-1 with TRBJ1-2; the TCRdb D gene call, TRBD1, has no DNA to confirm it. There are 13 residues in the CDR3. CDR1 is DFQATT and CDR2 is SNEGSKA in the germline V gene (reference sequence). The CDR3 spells CSARGRERHGYTF.

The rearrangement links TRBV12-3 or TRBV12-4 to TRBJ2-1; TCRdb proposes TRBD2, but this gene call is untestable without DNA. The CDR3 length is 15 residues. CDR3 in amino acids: CASSFGGSGYNEQFF.

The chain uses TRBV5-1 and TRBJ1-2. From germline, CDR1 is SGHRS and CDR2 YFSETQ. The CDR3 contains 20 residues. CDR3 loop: CASSLLPRSAFLQYPYGYTF.

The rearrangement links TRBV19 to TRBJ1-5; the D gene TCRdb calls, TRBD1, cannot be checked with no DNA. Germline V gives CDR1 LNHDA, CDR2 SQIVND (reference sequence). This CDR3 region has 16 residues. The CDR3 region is CASSVGTGGAGQPQHF.

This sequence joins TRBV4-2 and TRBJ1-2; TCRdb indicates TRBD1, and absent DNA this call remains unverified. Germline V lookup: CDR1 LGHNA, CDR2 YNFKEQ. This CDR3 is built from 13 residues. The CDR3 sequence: CASRLDRVTGYTF.

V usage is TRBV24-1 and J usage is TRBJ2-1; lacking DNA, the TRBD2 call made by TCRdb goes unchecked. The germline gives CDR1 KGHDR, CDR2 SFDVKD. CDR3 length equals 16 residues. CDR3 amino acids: CATSAQWTSAYNEQFF.

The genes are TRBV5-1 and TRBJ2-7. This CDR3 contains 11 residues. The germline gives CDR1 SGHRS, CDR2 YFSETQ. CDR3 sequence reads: CASSSSYEQYF.

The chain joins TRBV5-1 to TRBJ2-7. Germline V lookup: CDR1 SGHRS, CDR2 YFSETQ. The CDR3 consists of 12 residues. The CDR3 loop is CASSLVGYEQYF.

The CDR3 spells CASSEDRDQPQHF. This chain uses TRBV2 with TRBJ1-5; the TRBD1 assignment by TCRdb is unverifiable without DNA. This CDR3 spans 13 amino acids. Germline V CDR1 and CDR2: SNHLY, FYNNEI.

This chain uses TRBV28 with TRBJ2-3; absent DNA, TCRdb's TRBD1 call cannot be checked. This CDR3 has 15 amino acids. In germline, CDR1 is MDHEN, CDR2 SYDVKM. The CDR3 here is CASSFGTRDINTQYF.